What follows are 24 T cell receptor beta chains derived from one specimen sequenced in a study of blood T cell repertoires in COVID-19. Libraries were prepared by immunoSEQ multiplex PCR; TCRdb keeps only in-frame clonotypes and omits some of them. The table has about 140,000 clones, roughly 80% seen once. The sample was peripheral blood. Every receptor here comes from a woman aged 50 to 65 with active or convalescent COVID-19.

The chain employs TRBV14 and TRBJ2-1; no firm D call. The V end lost 0 bases, the J end lost 10 bases, and 10 bases lay between the germline ends. Germline V lookup: CDR1 SGHDN, CDR2 FVKESK. This CDR3 has 13 amino acids. The CDR3 bases are TGTGCCAGCAGCCAAGATCTAGGTGCCGAGCAGTTCTTC. As protein: CASSQDLGAEQFF.

This rearrangement joins TRBV7-9 to TRBJ2-7, with TRBD2 identical over 13 bases. Germline assignment: CDR1 SEHNR and CDR2 FQNEAQ (reference sequence). The trim removed 5 bases at V and 2 bases at J, leaving 0 bases unmatched. This CDR3 is 14 amino acids long. CDR3 DNA: TGTGCCAGCAGCGGGACTAGCGGGGCCTACGAGCAGTACTTC. Its protein is CASSGTSGAYEQYF.

The V call is TRBV27, the J call TRBJ1-6; perhaps TRBD1 as D (5 bases). Trimming cost V 7 bases and J 7 bases, with 20 bases left between them. Germline CDR1 is MNHEY and CDR2 is SMNVEV (reference sequence). CDR3 length: 16 amino acids. The CDR3 region is CASTPFGGGLNSPLHF. CDR3 sequence (DNA): TGTGCCAGCACCCCCTTCGGCGGGGGTCTCAATTCACCCCTCCACTTT.

This clone was seen once. CDR3 sequence: CAISEREGSNTEAFF. The CDR3 coding sequence is TGTGCCATCAGTGAAAGAGAGGGCTCGAACACTGAAGCTTTCTTT. The rearrangement joins TRBV10-3 to TRBJ1-1; D call uncertain. The germline V gene encodes CDR1 ENHRY and CDR2 SYGVKD. Between the trimmed V and J ends, which lost 3 bases and 1 base, there was a span of 12 bases. This CDR3 spans 15 amino acids.

The chain is built from TRBV6-4 and TRBJ1-1, with 10 nucleotides matching TRBD1. CDR1 is MRHNA, CDR2 SNTAGT, per germline. This CDR3 contains 15 residues. The ends lost 2 bases at V and 5 bases at J; junction bases unmatched: 5. The CDR3 sequence is CASSDRGTGVTEAFF. The CDR3 nucleotides are TGTGCCAGCAGTGACCGGGGGACAGGGGTTACTGAAGCTTTCTTT.

V usage is TRBV4-2 and J usage is TRBJ1-5; D unclear. The CDR3 loop spans 15 amino acids. V was pared by 0 bases and J by 2 bases, with 8 bases between. Looked up from germline, CDR1 is LGHNA and CDR2 is YNFKEQ. CDR3 coding DNA: TGTGCCAGCAGCCAAGATAACCAGGGCAATCAGCCCCAGCATTTT. This translates into CASSQDNQGNQPQHF.

The rearrangement links TRBV20-1 to TRBJ1-2; D gene uncertain. Germline-derived CDR1 and CDR2 are DFQATT and SNEGSKA (reference sequence). CDR3 length: 11 residues. Trimming stripped 5 bases from V and 6 bases from J, with 10 bases between. In DNA, the CDR3 is TGCAGTGCTCGGGAGGACCATGGCTACACCTTC. Translating it yields CSAREDHGYTF.

The chain couples TRBV5-6 to TRBJ2-7; D possibly corresponds to TRBD2 (6 bases). Germline V gives CDR1 SGHDT, CDR2 YYEEEE. Between the trimmed V and J ends, which lost 0 bases and 6 bases, there was a span of 10 bases. This CDR3 spans 13 amino acids. CDR3 region: CASSLASVGEQYF. For the CDR3, the DNA is TGTGCCAGCAGCTTGGCTAGCGTCGGCGAGCAGTACTTC.

This sequence joins TRBV25-1 and TRBJ1-2; the match to TRBD1 covers 9 bases. The CDR3 extends over 14 amino acids. V shed 6 bases and J 9 bases; nucleotides not matched to a gene: 11. The germline CDR1 and CDR2 sequences are MGHDK and SYGVNS. The CDR3 loop is CASSLPGQGRSYTF. DNA for the CDR3: TGTGCCAGCAGCCTACCGGGACAGGGTAGGAGCTACACCTTC.

This clone was counted only a few times. The chain couples TRBV9 to TRBJ2-2; TRBD2 agrees at 15 bases. CDR3 length: 17 amino acids. Germline assignment: CDR1 SGDLS and CDR2 YYNGEE. The V gene end was trimmed by 4 bases and the J gene end by 7 bases; junction bases not matched to a gene: 8. The CDR3 bases are TGTGCCAGCAGCCTACGGACTAGCGGGAGGGCAAACGGGGAGCTGTTTTTT. Its translation: CASSLRTSGRANGELFF.

This chain joins TRBV7-2 and TRBJ2-5; 12 nucleotides match TRBD2. Germline V CDR1 and CDR2: SGHTA, FQGNSA. The CDR3 is 15 amino acids. J was trimmed by 4 bases and V by 5 bases; bases with no gene match: 5. The CDR3 spells CASSKTSGGRETQYF. DNA for the CDR3: TGTGCCAGCAGCAAGACTAGCGGGGGAAGAGAGACCCAGTACTTC.

This chain uses TRBV27 with TRBJ1-6, with 9 positions matching TRBD1. V lost 3 bases, J lost 9 bases, and 15 bases stayed unmatched. Looked up from germline, CDR1 is MNHEY and CDR2 is SMNVEV (reference sequence). CDR3 length: 18 residues. The CDR3: CASSFSRPRTGDGSPLHF. The CDR3 coding sequence is TGTGCCAGCAGTTTTTCCCGTCCTCGGACAGGGGATGGTTCACCCCTCCACTTT.

The chain combines TRBV7-9 with TRBJ2-1; 7 nucleotides match TRBD2. Looked up from germline, CDR1 is SEHNR and CDR2 is FQNEAQ (reference sequence). J lost 8 bases, V lost 3 bases, and 7 bases had no gene match. There are 14 residues in the CDR3. CDR3 coding DNA: TGTGCCAGCAGCTTGGTGAATCGGGGGGATGAGCAGTTCTTC. It yields the protein CASSLVNRGDEQFF.

This clone was observed a few times. CDR3 loop: CASSLKSVGSRTEAFF. CDR3 nucleotides: TGTGCCAGCAGCTTAAAGTCTGTAGGGAGTCGGACTGAAGCTTTCTTT. This chain uses TRBV11-2 with TRBJ1-1; D gene ambiguous. In germline, CDR1 is SGHAT, CDR2 FQNNGV. With 2 bases removed from V and 5 bases from J, the gap between germline ends came to 18 bases. The CDR3 totals 16 residues.

This sequence joins TRBV19 and TRBJ2-1, with no clear D. CDR1 and CDR2 (germline): LNHDA, SQIVND (reference sequence). The CDR3 covers 16 residues. Trimming shortened V by 5 bases and J by 0 bases, and 14 bases separated the two germline ends. CDR3 sequence (DNA): TGTGCCAGTAGTTTTTCGGTTCTAAGCTCCTACAATGAGCAGTTCTTC. Protein product: CASSFSVLSSYNEQFF.

The chain has TRBV6-2 or TRBV6-3 and TRBJ2-3; D ambiguous. V shed 0 bases and J shed 5 bases, with 12 bases lying between them. The CDR3 sequence is 15 residues long. Germline CDR1 and CDR2: MNHEY and SVGEGT. DNA for the CDR3: TGTGCCAGCAGTTACTCGAGGAGTTCGGGAGATACGCAGTATTTT. As protein: CASSYSRSSGDTQYF.

V is TRBV11-1 and J is TRBJ2-1, with 7 nucleotides matching TRBD1. Germline V gene lookup returns CDR1 SGHAT and CDR2 FQDESV (reference sequence). The J segment lost 4 bases and the V segment lost 0 bases, leaving 6 bases of the junction unmatched. The CDR3 is made up of 16 amino acids. The DNA of the CDR3 is TGTGCCAGCAGCTTAGCGAAGGGACAGAGATACAATGAGCAGTTCTTC. Residues: CASSLAKGQRYNEQFF.

This chain connects TRBV28 to TRBJ1-5; no firm D call. Germline V gene sequence: CDR1 MDHEN, CDR2 SYDVKM. V dropped 3 bases and J dropped 5 bases, with 5 bases sitting between them. The CDR3 is 12 amino acids. The CDR3 sequence is CASSFPDQPQHF. CDR3 nucleotide sequence: TGTGCCAGCAGTTTTCCCGATCAGCCCCAGCATTTT.

The rearrangement uses TRBV2 and TRBJ2-2; D is perhaps TRBD2 (6 bases). The CDR3 sequence is 15 residues long. V gave up 6 bases and J gave up 0 bases, with 11 bases separating them. Germline CDR1 and CDR2: SNHLY and FYNNEI. DNA for the CDR3: TGTGCCAGCAGCAAGACTAGTACGAACACCGGGGAGCTGTTTTTT. Its protein is CASSKTSTNTGELFF. The entire variable domain, with the rest obtained from reference TRBV2 and TRBJ2-2, is as follows: EPEVTQTPSHQVTQMGQEVILRCVPISNHLYFYWYRQILGQKVEFLVSFYNNEISEKSEIFDDQFSVERPDGSNFTLKIRSTKLEDSAMYFCASSKTSTNTGELFFGEGSRLTVL.

The gene calls are TRBV7-3 and TRBJ2-2; 8 nucleotides align to TRBD2. In germline, CDR1 is SGHTA, CDR2 FQGTGA. V lost 5 bases, J lost 6 bases, and 5 bases stayed unmatched. The CDR3 spans 14 residues. The CDR3 sequence is CASSPGLEAGELFF. CDR3 bases: TGTGCCAGCAGCCCGGGACTAGAGGCCGGGGAGCTGTTTTTT.

The V and J genes are TRBV4-2 and TRBJ1-5; D is perhaps TRBD1 (5 bases). V gave up 1 base and J gave up 4 bases, with 14 bases separating them. The germline CDR1 and CDR2 sequences are LGHNA and YNFKEQ. This CDR3 has 16 residues. CDR3 in amino acids: CASSQGTQTENQPQHF. CDR3 coding DNA: TGTGCCAGCAGCCAAGGTACCCAGACAGAAAATCAGCCCCAGCATTTT.

This clone was observed a single time. V and J are TRBV20-1 and TRBJ1-1; 8 bases align to TRBD1. The V gene's germline CDR1 is DFQATT and CDR2 SNEGSKA (reference sequence). The CDR3 runs 11 residues. V trimming: 0 bases; J trimming: 12 bases; junction bases outside the gene matches: 3. CDR3 loop: CSARERDRPFF. DNA for the CDR3: TGCAGTGCTAGAGAGAGGGACAGGCCTTTCTTT.

This clone was recorded a few times. The chain recombines TRBV14 with TRBJ1-2; TRBD1 might be the D (6 bases). The CDR3 has 15 residues. The V end was cut by 0 bases, the J end by 6 bases, with 14 bases between. In germline, CDR1 is SGHDN, CDR2 FVKESK. The CDR3 bases are TGTGCCAGCAGCCAAGATAGAACAGGGCTCCATGGCTACACCTTC. Protein sequence: CASSQDRTGLHGYTF.

J is TRBJ2-7 and V is TRBV28; D gene uncertain. The germline CDR1 and CDR2 sequences are MDHEN and SYDVKM. The CDR3 sequence is 14 residues long. The germline V and J ends were trimmed by 4 bases and 5 bases, with 15 bases remaining between them. The CDR3, as DNA: TGTGCCAGCAGTTCGAGCCACCCGTCTAACGAGCAGTACTTC. It yields the protein CASSSSHPSNEQYF.